The source of this T cell receptor (beta chain) is a study of identifying expanded T cells in peripheral blood. Clones were sequenced by immunoSEQ multiplex PCR, and TCRdb holds only the in-frame ones, with some missing. This table holds approximately 120,000 clones, 88% found once. The germline V and J ends were trimmed by 1 base and 5 bases, with 15 bases remaining between them. This CDR3 spans 16 amino acids. CDR1 and CDR2 (germline): SGHTA, FQGNSA. The specimen was blood. The TCR originated in a person between 18 and 75 years old in good health. The V and J genes are TRBV7-2 and TRBJ2-1; the D gene is possibly TRBD2 (7 bases). The CDR3, as DNA: TGTGCCAGCAGCTTAGGGGGGGCGGGGGCCCACAATGAGCAGTTCTTC. Its translation is CASSLGGAGAHNEQFF.